Below, 23 T cell receptor beta chains from the same sample are listed, as sequenced in a study of blood T cells in healthy people across ages. Using a J-beta primer mix together with a sample-barcoded 5' primer, a second PCR was run for about 6 to 11 cycles. TCRdb called the 5' RACE reads again in MiXCR, with one record for every CDR3 protein. The top ten clones hold around 12% of a sample with some 1.1 million distinct CDR3 sequences, around two fifths of them seen once. Sequenced input: blood. These TCRs come from a man between 18 and 29 years old in good health.

As DNA, the CDR3 is TGTGCCAGCAGCTTAACGAGCGGGGATAACTATGGCTACACCTTC. This translates into CASSLTSGDNYGYTF. The V and J genes are TRBV7-3 and TRBJ1-2; D gene unclear. There are 15 residues in the CDR3. CDR1 and CDR2 (germline): SGHTA, FQGTGA. The V end was cut by 0 bases, the J end by 1 base, with 9 bases between.

This clonotype was picked up a small number of times. The chain recombines TRBV13 with TRBJ2-3; tentative D call: TRBD1 (5 bases). This CDR3 comprises 12 residues. From germline, CDR1 is PRHDT and CDR2 FYEKMQ (reference sequence). The germline V and J ends were trimmed by 4 bases and 6 bases, with 8 bases remaining between them. The CDR3 reads CASSYQGDTQYF. Here the CDR3 DNA reads TGTGCCAGCAGCTACCAGGGTGATACGCAGTATTTT. The whole variable domain, remainder taken from reference TRBV13 and TRBJ2-3, is AAGVIQSPRHLIKEKRETATLKCYPIPRHDTVYWYQQGPGQDPQFLISFYEKMQSDKGSIPDRFSAQQFSDYHSELNMSSLELGDSALYFCASSYQGDTQYFGPGTRLTVL.

This clonotype was observed at least ten times. The rearrangement links TRBV15 to TRBJ2-3; the D is unclear. The germline V gene has CDR1 LNHNV and CDR2 YYDKDF (reference sequence). This CDR3 spans 13 amino acids. V gave up 0 bases and J gave up 6 bases, with 7 bases separating them. This CDR3 reads CATSRDLSDTQYF. The CDR3 nucleotides are TGTGCCACCAGCAGAGATCTCTCGGATACGCAGTATTTT.

The J gene is TRBJ2-4, the V gene TRBV27, with D possibly TRBD2 on 6 matching bases. The J call may be incorrect, as the DNA end agrees better with TRBJ2-7. The V gene's germline CDR1 is MNHEY and CDR2 SMNVEV (reference sequence). The CDR3 loop spans 13 amino acids. CDR3 coding DNA: TGTGCCAGCAGCCCTTCTAGCGCCCACGAGCAGTACTTC. Protein sequence: CASSPSSAHEQYF.

The chain recombines TRBV7-2 with TRBJ2-1; 9 bases fit TRBD1. J was trimmed by 6 bases and V by 1 base; bases with no gene match: 10. The CDR3 has 17 residues. CDR1 is SGHTA, CDR2 FQGNSA, per germline. The CDR3 bases are TGTGCCAGCAGCTTAGGTGGTTTAGGACAGGGGCCCAATGAGCAGTTCTTC. It translates to CASSLGGLGQGPNEQFF.

This chain uses TRBV7-9 with TRBJ1-2; D is uncertain. Germline V gives CDR1 SEHNR, CDR2 FQNEAQ (reference sequence). V lost 2 bases, J lost 3 bases, and 13 bases lay in between. The CDR3 extends over 15 amino acids. CDR3 sequence (DNA): TGTGCCAGCAGCTTACCGGGAGGGTTTCACTATGGCTACACCTTC. Its translation is CASSLPGGFHYGYTF.

This clonotype was counted only a few times. This chain links TRBV12-3 or TRBV12-4 with TRBJ1-2, with D uncertain. CDR3 length: 18 amino acids. V lost 3 bases and J lost 7, with 27 bases in between. The CDR3 DNA reads as TGTGCCAGCAGTTTTATCTCAAACCGGGTACACCCCCTTGCTGGCTACACCTTC. This encodes CASSFISNRVHPLAGYTF.

The rearrangement joins TRBV25-1 to TRBJ1-3; the match to TRBD1 covers 8 bases. CDR3 length equals 15 residues. With V trimmed by 2 bases and J by 3 bases, 3 bases remained unmatched. CDR1 MGHDK and CDR2 SYGVNS come from the germline V gene. This chain's CDR3 is CASSEGGTGGNTIYF. CDR3 in DNA: TGTGCCAGCAGTGAAGGTGGGACAGGTGGAAACACCATATATTTT.

The table lists this clonotype with a few counts. The rearrangement links TRBV5-1 to TRBJ2-3, with no clear D. The CDR3 totals 14 residues. With 0 bases removed from V and 5 bases from J, the gap between germline ends came to 10 bases. The germline V gene encodes CDR1 SGHRS and CDR2 YFSETQ. This chain's CDR3 is CASSLVTHLDTQYF. CDR3 DNA sequence: TGCGCCAGCAGCTTGGTAACACACCTAGATACGCAGTATTTT.

The chain has TRBV7-9 and TRBJ1-6, with D possibly matching TRBD1 (6 bases). The V gene's germline CDR1 is SEHNR and CDR2 FQNEAQ (reference sequence). This CDR3 has 15 amino acids. Between the trimmed V and J ends, which lost 5 bases and 7 bases, there was a span of 15 bases. The CDR3 DNA follows: TGTGCCAGCAGCGCCCTACAGGGAGGAAATTCACCCCTCCACTTT. This encodes CASSALQGGNSPLHF. Supplemented by reference TRBV7-9 and TRBJ1-6, the full variable domain reads DTGVSQNPRHKITKRGQNVTFRCDPISEHNRLYWYRQTLGQGPEFLTYFQNEAQLEKSRLLSDRFSAERPKGSFSTLEIQRTEQGDSAMYLCASSALQGGNSPLHFGNGTRLTVT.

The chain uses TRBV2 and TRBJ2-1, with unresolved D. The CDR3 loop spans 10 amino acids. Deletions cut 6 bases from V and 6 bases from J, with 3 bases between. CDR1 and CDR2 from the germline V gene are SNHLY and FYNNEI. CDR3 residues: CASRINEQFF. In DNA form, the CDR3 reads TGTGCCAGCAGAATCAATGAGCAGTTCTTC. The full variable domain, rest sourced from reference TRBV2 and TRBJ2-1, is EPEVTQTPSHQVTQMGQEVILRCVPISNHLYFYWYRQILGQKVEFLVSFYNNEISEKSEIFDDQFSVERPDGSNFTLKIRSTKLEDSAMYFCASRINEQFFGPGTRLTVL.

With regard to this clonotype: One end of the junction does not line up with germline, which may come from a read error. This sequence joins TRBV5-1 and TRBJ2-3; D gene ambiguous. This CDR3 is 14 amino acids long. Germline V lookup: CDR1 SGHRS, CDR2 YFSETQ. CDR3 sequence (DNA): TGTGCCAGCACCCCGACGGTTAGCACAGATACGCAGTATTTT. It specifies CASTPTVSTDTQYF.

The chain uses TRBV9 and TRBJ1-2; D not certain. V was shortened by 0 bases and J by 8 bases, with 17 bases between the two germline ends. There are 15 residues in the CDR3. Germline V CDR1 and CDR2: SGDLS, YYNGEE. CDR3 sequence: CASSVDPQSLRGYTF. CDR3 DNA sequence: TGTGCCAGCAGCGTAGATCCGCAATCTCTTAGGGGCTACACCTTC.

This clonotype was detected many times. The chain links TRBV20-1 to TRBJ2-7; D is ambiguous. The CDR3 totals 15 residues. Germline V lookup: CDR1 DFQATT, CDR2 SNEGSKA (reference sequence). Trimming took off 3 bases at V and 0 bases at J, with 15 bases between the two ends. Here the CDR3 DNA reads TGCAGTGCTAGGAGACTCGGACGGAACTCCTACGAGCAGTACTTC. Its translation is CSARRLGRNSYEQYF.

This chain uses TRBV4-3 with TRBJ2-3, with D possibly called TRBD1 or TRBD2 (5 bases each). The CDR3 is 16 residues long. CDR1 and CDR2 from the germline V gene are LGHNA and YSLEER. V was pared by 4 bases and J by 2 bases, with 16 bases between. The CDR3 coding sequence is TGCGCCAGCAGCCTGGGTGCTGGGGGTACCACAGATACGCAGTATTTT. It is translated as CASSLGAGGTTDTQYF.

This CDR3 reads CASSRALTRGYTF. CDR3 sequence (DNA): TGTGCCAGCAGCCGAGCTCTAACTCGGGGCTACACCTTC. This chain links TRBV14 with TRBJ1-2, with D unclear. The ends were cut back, 4 bases at V and 8 bases at J, with 14 bases in the middle. Germline V CDR1 and CDR2: SGHDN, FVKESK. The CDR3 totals 13 residues.

The CDR3 DNA reads as TGTGCCAGCAGCGTAGGGGTTATTGACTATGGCTACACCTTC. It specifies CASSVGVIDYGYTF. The rearrangement uses TRBV7-2 and TRBJ1-2; the D gene is possibly TRBD1 (5 bases). The germline gives CDR1 SGHTA, CDR2 FQGNSA. Trimming took off 5 bases at V and 3 bases at J, with 13 bases between the two ends. This CDR3 has 14 amino acids.

V gene TRBV11-2 combines with J gene TRBJ1-2; TRBD1 matches 11 bases. The CDR3 has 16 amino acids. Trimming at V came to 1 base and at J to 6 bases, leaving 7 bases not matched to a gene. Germline CDR1 SGHAT, CDR2 FQNNGV. The chain's CDR3 is CASSLARDRGGNGYTF. CDR3 DNA: TGTGCCAGCAGCTTAGCCCGGGACAGGGGGGGTAATGGCTACACCTTC. Together with reference TRBV11-2 and TRBJ1-2, the CDR3 gives the full variable domain: EAGVAQSPRYKIIEKRQSVAFWCNPISGHATLYWYQQILGQGPKLLIQFQNNGVVDDSQLPKDRFSAERLKGVDSTLKIQPAKLEDSAVYLCASSLARDRGGNGYTFGSGTRLTVV.

A few counts support this clonotype. The CDR3 sequence: CASSFSNGGDTQYF. The CDR3, as DNA: TGTGCCAGCAGCTTCTCAAACGGGGGGGATACGCAGTATTTT. The chain recombines TRBV7-3 with TRBJ2-3, with 7 positions matching TRBD2. Trimming at V came to 3 bases and at J to 6 bases, leaving 6 bases not matched to a gene. CDR1 SGHTA and CDR2 FQGTGA come from the germline V gene. The length of the CDR3 is 14 residues.

This chain links TRBV20-1 with TRBJ2-2, with TRBD1 identical over 8 bases. This CDR3 is built from 17 residues. The V gene end was trimmed by 3 bases and the J gene end by 0 bases; junction bases not matched to a gene: 9. CDR1 is DFQATT and CDR2 is SNEGSKA in the germline V gene (reference sequence). This CDR3 is CSARGGQGTSNTGELFF. Here the CDR3 DNA reads TGCAGTGCTAGGGGCGGACAGGGAACTTCGAACACCGGGGAGCTGTTTTTT.

This clonotype was detected only a few times. This chain uses TRBV2 with TRBJ1-5; 9 positions agree with TRBD1. The trim removed 7 bases at V and 6 bases at J, leaving 19 bases unmatched. From germline, CDR1 is SNHLY and CDR2 FYNNEI. The CDR3 runs to 18 residues. As DNA, the CDR3 is TGTGCCAGCACCCCGGGACAGGGAATAAACTGGCCGAGTCAGCCCCAGCATTTT. Amino acid sequence: CASTPGQGINWPSQPQHF.

This clonotype has only a few counts. J is TRBJ2-3 and V is TRBV28, with TRBD1 matching over 7 bases. The CDR3 covers 13 residues. Losses at the gene ends were 7 bases for V and 4 bases for J; bases not matched to a gene: 5. Germline V gene sequence: CDR1 MDHEN, CDR2 SYDVKM. CDR3 sequence (DNA): TGTGCCAGCATGGGACAGACACCAGATACGCAGTATTTT. Protein product: CASMGQTPDTQYF.

This clonotype has just a few counts. At one end the junction does not follow the germline gene, possibly because of a read error. The CDR3 sequence is CASSVAYSNHGYTF. As DNA, the CDR3 is TGTGCCAGCAGCGTAGCGTACAGTAACCATGGCTACACCTTC. The genes are TRBV9 and TRBJ1-2, with D uncertain. CDR3 length: 14 residues. Germline values: CDR1 SGDLS, CDR2 YYNGEE.